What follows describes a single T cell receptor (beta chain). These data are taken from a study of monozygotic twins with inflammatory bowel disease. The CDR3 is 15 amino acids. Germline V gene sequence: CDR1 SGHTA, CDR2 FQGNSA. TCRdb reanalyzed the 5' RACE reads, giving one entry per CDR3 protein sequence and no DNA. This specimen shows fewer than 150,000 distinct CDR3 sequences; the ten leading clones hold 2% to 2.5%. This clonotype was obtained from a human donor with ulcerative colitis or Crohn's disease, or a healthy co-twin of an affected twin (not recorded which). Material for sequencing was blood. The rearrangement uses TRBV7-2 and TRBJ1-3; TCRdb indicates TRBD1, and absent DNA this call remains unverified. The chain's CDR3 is CASSLPGVSGNTIYF.